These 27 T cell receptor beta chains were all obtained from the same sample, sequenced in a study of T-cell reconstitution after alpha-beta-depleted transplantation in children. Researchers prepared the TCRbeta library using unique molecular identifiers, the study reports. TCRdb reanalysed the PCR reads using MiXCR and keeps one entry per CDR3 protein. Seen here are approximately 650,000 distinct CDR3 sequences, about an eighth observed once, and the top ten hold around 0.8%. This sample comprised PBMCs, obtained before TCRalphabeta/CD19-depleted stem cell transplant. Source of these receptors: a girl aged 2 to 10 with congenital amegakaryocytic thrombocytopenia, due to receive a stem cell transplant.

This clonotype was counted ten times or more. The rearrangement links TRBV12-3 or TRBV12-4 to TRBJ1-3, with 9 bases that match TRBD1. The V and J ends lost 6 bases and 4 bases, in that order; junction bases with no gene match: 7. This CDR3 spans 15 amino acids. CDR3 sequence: CASRRTGGDGNTIYF. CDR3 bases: TGTGCCAGCAGACGAACAGGGGGCGACGGAAACACCATATATTTT.

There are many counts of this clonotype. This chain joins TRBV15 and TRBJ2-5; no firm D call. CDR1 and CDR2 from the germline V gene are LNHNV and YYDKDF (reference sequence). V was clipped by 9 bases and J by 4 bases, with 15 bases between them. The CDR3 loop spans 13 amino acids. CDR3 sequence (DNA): TGTGCCACACGCGAAAGTGTCTCAGAGACCCAGTACTTC. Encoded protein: CATRESVSETQYF.

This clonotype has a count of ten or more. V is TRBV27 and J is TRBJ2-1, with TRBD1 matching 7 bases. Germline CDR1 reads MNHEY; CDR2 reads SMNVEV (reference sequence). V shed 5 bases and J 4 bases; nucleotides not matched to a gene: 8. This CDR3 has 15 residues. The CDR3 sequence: CASSPTQGQYNEQFF. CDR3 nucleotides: TGTGCCAGCAGTCCAACACAGGGGCAGTACAATGAGCAGTTCTTC.

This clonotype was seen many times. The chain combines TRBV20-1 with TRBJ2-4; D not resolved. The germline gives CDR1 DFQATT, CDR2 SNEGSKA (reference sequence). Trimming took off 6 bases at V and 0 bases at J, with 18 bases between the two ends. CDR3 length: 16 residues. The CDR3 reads CSANEGLLGAKNIQYF. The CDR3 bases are TGCAGTGCCAACGAAGGGCTCTTGGGAGCCAAAAACATTCAGTACTTC.

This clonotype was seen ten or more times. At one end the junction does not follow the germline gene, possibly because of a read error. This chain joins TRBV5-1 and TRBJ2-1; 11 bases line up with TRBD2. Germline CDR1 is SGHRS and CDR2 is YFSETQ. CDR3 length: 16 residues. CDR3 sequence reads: CASGFPTSGSWNEQFF. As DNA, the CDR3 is TGCGCCAGCGGCTTTCCCACTAGCGGGAGTTGGAATGAGCAGTTCTTC.

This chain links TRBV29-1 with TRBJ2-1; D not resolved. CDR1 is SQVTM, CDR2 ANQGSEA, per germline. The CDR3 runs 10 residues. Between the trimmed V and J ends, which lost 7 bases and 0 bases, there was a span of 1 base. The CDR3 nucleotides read TGCAGCGGCTCCTACAATGAGCAGTTCTTC. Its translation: CSGSYNEQFF.

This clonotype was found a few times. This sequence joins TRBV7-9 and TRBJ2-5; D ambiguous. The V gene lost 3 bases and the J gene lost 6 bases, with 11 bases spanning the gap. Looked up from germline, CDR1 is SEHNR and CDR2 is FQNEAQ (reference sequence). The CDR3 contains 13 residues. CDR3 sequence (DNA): TGTGCCAGCAGCTTGATAGAAATAAAGACCCAGTACTTC. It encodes CASSLIEIKTQYF.

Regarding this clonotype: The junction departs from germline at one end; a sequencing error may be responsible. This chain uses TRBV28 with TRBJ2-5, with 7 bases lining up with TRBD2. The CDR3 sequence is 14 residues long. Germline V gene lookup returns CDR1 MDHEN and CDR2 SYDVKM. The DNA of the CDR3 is TGTTCCAGCACAACCCCGACTAGCAGGGAGACCCAGTACTTC. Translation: CSSTTPTSRETQYF. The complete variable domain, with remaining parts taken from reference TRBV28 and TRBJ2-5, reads DVKVTQSSRYLVKRTGEKVFLECVQDMDHENMFWYRQDPGLGLRLIYFSYDVKMKEKGDIPEGYSVSREKKERFSLILESASTNQTSMYLCSSTTPTSRETQYFGPGTRLLVL.

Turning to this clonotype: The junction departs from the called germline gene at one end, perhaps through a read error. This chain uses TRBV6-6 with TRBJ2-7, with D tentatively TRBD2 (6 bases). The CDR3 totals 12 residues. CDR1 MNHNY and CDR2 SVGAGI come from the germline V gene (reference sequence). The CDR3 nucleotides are TGTGCCAACAGTTACGGGGGTTACGAGCAGTACTTC. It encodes CANSYGGYEQYF.

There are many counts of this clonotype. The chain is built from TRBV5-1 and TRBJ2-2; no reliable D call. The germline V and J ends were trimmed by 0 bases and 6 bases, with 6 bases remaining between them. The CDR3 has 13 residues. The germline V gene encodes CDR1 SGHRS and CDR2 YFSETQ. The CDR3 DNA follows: TGCGCCAGCAGCTTGGGGGTTTCCGGGGAGCTGTTTTTT. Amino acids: CASSLGVSGELFF.

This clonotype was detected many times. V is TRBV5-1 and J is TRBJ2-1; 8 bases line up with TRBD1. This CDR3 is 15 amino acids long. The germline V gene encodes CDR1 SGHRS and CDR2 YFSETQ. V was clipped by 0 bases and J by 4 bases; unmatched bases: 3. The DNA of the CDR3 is TGCGCCAGCAGCTTGGAGGACAGGGAATACAATGAGCAGTTCTTC. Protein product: CASSLEDREYNEQFF.

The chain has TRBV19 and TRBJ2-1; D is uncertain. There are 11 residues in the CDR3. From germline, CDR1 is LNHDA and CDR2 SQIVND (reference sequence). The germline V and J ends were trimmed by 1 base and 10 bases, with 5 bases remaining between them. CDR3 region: CASSIAWEQFF. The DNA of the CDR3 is TGTGCCAGTAGTATAGCGTGGGAGCAGTTCTTC. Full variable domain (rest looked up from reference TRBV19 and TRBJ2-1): DGGITQSPKYLFRKEGQNVTLSCEQNLNHDAMYWYRQDPGQGLRLIYYSQIVNDFQKGDIAEGYSVSREKKESFPLTVTSAQKNPTAFYLCASSIAWEQFFGPGTRLTVL.

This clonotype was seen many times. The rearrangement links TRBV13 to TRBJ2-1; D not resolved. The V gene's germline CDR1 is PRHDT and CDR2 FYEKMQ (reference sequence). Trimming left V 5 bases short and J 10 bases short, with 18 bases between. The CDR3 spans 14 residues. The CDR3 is CASSPRGMSYEQFF. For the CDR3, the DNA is TGTGCCAGCAGCCCCCGCGGCATGTCTTACGAGCAGTTCTTC.

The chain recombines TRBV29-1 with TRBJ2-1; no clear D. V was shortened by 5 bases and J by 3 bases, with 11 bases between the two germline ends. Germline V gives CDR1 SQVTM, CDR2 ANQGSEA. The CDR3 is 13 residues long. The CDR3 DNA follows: TGCAGCGTTCAAGGTTTTATCTACAATGAGCAGTTCTTC. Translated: CSVQGFIYNEQFF.

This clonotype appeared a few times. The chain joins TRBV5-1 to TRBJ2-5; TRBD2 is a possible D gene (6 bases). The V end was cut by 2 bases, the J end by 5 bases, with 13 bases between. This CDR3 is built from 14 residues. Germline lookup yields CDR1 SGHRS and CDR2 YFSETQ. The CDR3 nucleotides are TGCGCCAGCAGCTTCGGGCCTAGCGCGGAGACCCAGTACTTC. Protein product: CASSFGPSAETQYF.

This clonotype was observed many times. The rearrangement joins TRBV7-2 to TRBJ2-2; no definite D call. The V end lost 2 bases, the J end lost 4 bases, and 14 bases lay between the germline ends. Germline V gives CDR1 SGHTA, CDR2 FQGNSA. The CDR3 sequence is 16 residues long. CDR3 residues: CASSLFTWKTTGELFF. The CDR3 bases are TGTGCCAGCAGCTTATTCACATGGAAAACCACCGGGGAGCTGTTTTTT.

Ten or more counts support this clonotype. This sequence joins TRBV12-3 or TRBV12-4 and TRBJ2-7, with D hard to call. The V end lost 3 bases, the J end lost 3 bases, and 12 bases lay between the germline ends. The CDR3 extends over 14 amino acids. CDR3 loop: CASSFLQKIYEQYF. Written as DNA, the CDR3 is TGTGCCAGCAGTTTTCTACAGAAAATCTACGAGCAGTACTTC.

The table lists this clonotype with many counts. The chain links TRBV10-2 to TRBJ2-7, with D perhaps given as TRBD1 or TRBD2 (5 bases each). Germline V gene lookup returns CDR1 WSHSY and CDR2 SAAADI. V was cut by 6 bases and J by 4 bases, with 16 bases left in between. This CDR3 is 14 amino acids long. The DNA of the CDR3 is TGCGCCAGCAGCCTGGGGGAGTTAGAGTACGAGCAGTACTTC. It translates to CASSLGELEYEQYF.

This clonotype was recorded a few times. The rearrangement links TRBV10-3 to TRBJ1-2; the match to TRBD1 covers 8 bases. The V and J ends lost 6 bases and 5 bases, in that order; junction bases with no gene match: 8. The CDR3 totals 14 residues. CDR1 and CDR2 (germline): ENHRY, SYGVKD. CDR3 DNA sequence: TGTGCCATCAGCCTGACGGGACAGGAATATGGCTACACCTTC. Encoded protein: CAISLTGQEYGYTF.

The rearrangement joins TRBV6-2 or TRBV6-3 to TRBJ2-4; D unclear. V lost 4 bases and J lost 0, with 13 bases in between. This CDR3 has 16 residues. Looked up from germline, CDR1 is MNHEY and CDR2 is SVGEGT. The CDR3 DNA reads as TGTGCCAGCAGTTCTGTACCTCCAGCAGCCAAAAACATTCAGTACTTC. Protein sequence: CASSSVPPAAKNIQYF.

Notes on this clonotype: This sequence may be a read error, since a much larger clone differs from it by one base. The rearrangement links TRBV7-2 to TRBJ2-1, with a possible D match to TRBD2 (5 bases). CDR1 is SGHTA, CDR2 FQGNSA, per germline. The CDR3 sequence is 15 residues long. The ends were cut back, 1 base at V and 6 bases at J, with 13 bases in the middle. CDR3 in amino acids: CASSLDVGVPNEQFF. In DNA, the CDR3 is TGTGCCAGCAGCTTAGATGTGGGAGTCCCCAATGAGCAGTTCTTC.

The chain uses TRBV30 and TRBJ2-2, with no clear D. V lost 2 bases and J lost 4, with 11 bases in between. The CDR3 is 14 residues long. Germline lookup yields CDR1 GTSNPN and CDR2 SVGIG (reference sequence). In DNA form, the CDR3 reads TGTGCCTGGAGTATAAGCGCGTCCACCGGGGAGCTGTTTTTT. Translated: CAWSISASTGELFF. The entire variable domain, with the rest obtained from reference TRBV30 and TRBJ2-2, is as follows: SQTIHQWPATLVQPVGSPLSLECTVEGTSNPNLYWYRQAAGRGLQLLFYSVGIGQISSEVPQNLSASRPQDRQFILSSKKLLLSDSGFYLCAWSISASTGELFFGEGSRLTVL.

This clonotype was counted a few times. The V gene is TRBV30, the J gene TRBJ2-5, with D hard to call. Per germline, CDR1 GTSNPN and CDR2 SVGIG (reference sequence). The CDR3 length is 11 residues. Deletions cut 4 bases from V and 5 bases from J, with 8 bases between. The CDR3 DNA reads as TGTGCCTGGATTGGTCTGGAGACCCAGTACTTC. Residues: CAWIGLETQYF.

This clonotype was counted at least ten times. CDR3 loop: CSARRDIGYEQYF. Here the CDR3 DNA reads TGCAGTGCTAGACGGGACATCGGGTACGAGCAGTACTTC. V usage is TRBV20-1 and J usage is TRBJ2-7, with D perhaps matching TRBD1 (6 bases). V lost 2 bases and J lost 4, with 12 bases in between. This CDR3 comprises 13 residues. Germline values: CDR1 DFQATT, CDR2 SNEGSKA (reference sequence).

CDR3 sequence: CASSLQAGLVGNEQFF. Written as DNA, the CDR3 is TGCGCCAGCAGCTTACAAGCGGGGCTTGTGGGCAATGAGCAGTTCTTC. The chain has TRBV5-1 and TRBJ2-1; TRBD2 matches at 7 bases. The CDR3 contains 16 residues. The J segment lost 6 bases and the V segment lost 2 bases, leaving 11 bases of the junction unmatched. Germline values: CDR1 SGHRS, CDR2 YFSETQ.

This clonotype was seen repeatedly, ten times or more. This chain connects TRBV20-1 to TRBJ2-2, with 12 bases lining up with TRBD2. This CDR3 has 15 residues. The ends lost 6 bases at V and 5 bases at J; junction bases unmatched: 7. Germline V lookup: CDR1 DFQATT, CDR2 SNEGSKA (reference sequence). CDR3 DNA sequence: TGCAGTGCGGCCGCCGGGACTAGCGGGACCGGGGAGCTGTTTTTT. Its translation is CSAAAGTSGTGELFF.

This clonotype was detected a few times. The chain's CDR3 is CAWSKLAGARYEQYF. In DNA form, the CDR3 reads TGTGCCTGGAGTAAGCTAGCGGGAGCTAGGTACGAGCAGTACTTC. This chain connects TRBV30 to TRBJ2-7; 10 bases map to TRBD2. After removal of 2 bases from V and 4 bases from J, the junction contained 8 bases not matched to a gene. Germline V gene lookup returns CDR1 GTSNPN and CDR2 SVGIG (reference sequence). The CDR3 consists of 15 residues.